Sequencing of this TCR beta chain was carried out in a study of human T cells and chemical hapten exposure. Study summary: Doses of diphenylcyclopropenone went to the patients' scalps weekly throughout the approximately 22-week study. Enrolled patients were predominantly female and had alopecia areata, totalis or universalis. General study points: Clustering by CDR3 similarity yielded significantly more large clusters from expanded TCRs than controls.

This clonotype was seen ten or more times. Its antigen is still unknown. As processed by the authors: Ranging from roughly 20,000 to 750,000, TCR counts per sample had a median value of around 100,000. TCRdb re-called the RACE reads through MiXCR, storing one row per CDR3 protein. None of the V and J calls come from the authors' own analysis; TCRdb made them. The table has 110,000 or so distinct CDR3 sequences, under 35% seen once. Time point indicated: patch test 3, about 24 weeks after DPC sensitization. Described treatment: therapeutic diphenylcyclopropenone sensitization with weekly scalp DPC. CDR3 length: 15 residues. CDR1 is SNHLY, CDR2 FYNNEI, per germline. Trimming shortened V by 2 bases and J by 3 bases, and 8 bases separated the two germline ends.

The input for sequencing was whole blood, taken in connection with sensitization to the hapten diphenylcyclopropenone (DPC). The sequence was collected from a man in his forties with alopecia areata. Some clones in this sample may be carry-over from other donors' samples. The chain links TRBV2 to TRBJ2-6; D possibly corresponds to TRBD1 (5 bases). The CDR3 is CASSEWGGGANVLTF. DNA for the CDR3: TGTGCCAGCAGTGAATGGGGCGGTGGGGCCAACGTCCTGACTTTC.